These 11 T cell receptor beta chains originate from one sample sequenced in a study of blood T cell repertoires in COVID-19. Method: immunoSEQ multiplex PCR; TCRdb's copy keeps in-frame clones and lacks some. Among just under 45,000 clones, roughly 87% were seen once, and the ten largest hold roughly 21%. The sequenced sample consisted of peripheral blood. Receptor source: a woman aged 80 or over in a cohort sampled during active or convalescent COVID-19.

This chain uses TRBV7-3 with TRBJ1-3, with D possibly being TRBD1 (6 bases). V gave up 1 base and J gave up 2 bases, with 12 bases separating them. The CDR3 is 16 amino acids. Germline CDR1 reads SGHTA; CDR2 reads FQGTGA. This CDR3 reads CASSLNLGTTGNTIYF. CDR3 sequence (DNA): TGTGCCAGCAGCTTAAATCTCGGGACAACTGGAAACACCATATATTTT.

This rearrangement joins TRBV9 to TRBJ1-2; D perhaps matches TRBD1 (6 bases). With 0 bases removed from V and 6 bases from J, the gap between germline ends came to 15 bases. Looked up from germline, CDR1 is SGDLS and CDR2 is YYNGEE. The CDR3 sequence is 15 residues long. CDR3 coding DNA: TGTGCCAGCAGCGTAGCAGGCAGGGGAGGGGATGGCTACACCTTC. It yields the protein CASSVAGRGGDGYTF.

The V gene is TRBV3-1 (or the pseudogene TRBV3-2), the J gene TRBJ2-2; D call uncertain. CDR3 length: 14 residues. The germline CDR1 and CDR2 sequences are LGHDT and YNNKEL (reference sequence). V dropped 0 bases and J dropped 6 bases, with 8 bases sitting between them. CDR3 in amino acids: CASSQEYRAGELFF. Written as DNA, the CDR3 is TGTGCCAGCAGCCAAGAGTATCGGGCCGGGGAGCTGTTTTTT.

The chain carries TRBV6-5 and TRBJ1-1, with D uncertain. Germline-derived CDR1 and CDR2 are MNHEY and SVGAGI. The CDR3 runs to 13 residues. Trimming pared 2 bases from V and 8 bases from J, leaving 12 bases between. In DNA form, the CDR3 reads TGTGCCAGCAGTTACACTAGGAGTACCGAAGCTTTCTTT. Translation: CASSYTRSTEAFF.

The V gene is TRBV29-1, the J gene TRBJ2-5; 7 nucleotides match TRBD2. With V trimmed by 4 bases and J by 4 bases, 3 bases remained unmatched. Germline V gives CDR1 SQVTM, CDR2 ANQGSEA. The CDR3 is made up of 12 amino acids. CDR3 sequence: CSVGGGRETQYF. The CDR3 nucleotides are TGCAGCGTTGGGGGGGGGAGAGAGACCCAGTACTTC.

The CDR3 loop reads CASSIDRGETYNEQFF. The CDR3 region has the DNA TGTGCCAGCAGCATTGACAGGGGAGAAACCTACAATGAGCAGTTCTTC. The chain employs TRBV5-6 and TRBJ2-1, with 8 bases identical to TRBD1. In germline, CDR1 is SGHDT, CDR2 YYEEEE. V was pared by 4 bases and J by 2 bases, with 8 bases of the junction left unmatched. This CDR3 spans 16 amino acids. Together with reference TRBV5-6 and TRBJ2-1, the CDR3 gives the full variable domain: DAGVTQSPTHLIKTRGQQVTLRCSPKSGHDTVSWYQQALGQGPQFIFQYYEEEERQRGNFPDRFSGHQFPNYSSELNVNALLLGDSALYLCASSIDRGETYNEQFFGPGTRLTVL.

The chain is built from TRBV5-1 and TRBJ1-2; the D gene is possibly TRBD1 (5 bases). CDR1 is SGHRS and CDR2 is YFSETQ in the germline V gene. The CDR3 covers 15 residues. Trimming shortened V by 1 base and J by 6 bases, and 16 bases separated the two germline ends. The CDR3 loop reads CASSLTGAGFDGYTF. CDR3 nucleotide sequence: TGCGCCAGCAGCTTGACCGGGGCGGGGTTCGATGGCTACACCTTC.

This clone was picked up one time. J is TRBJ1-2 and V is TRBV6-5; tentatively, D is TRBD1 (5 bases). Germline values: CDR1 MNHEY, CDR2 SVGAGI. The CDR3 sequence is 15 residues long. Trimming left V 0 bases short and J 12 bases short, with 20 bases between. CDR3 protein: CASSYSRAWNRQDTF. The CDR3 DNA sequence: TGTGCCAGCAGTTACTCGAGAGCCTGGAACAGGCAAGACACCTTC.

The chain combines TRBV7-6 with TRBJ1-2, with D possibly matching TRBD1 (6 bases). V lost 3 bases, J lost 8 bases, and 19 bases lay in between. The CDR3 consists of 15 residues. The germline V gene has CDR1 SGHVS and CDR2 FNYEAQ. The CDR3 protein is CASSLTTGGGEGYTF. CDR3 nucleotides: TGTGCCAGCAGCTTGACCACTGGGGGCGGAGAAGGCTACACCTTC.

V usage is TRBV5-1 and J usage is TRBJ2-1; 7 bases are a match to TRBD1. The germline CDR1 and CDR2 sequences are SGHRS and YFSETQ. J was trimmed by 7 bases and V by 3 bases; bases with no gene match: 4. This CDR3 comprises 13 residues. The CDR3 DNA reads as TGCGCCAGCAGCTATGGGACAGAGAATGAGCAGTTCTTC. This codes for CASSYGTENEQFF.

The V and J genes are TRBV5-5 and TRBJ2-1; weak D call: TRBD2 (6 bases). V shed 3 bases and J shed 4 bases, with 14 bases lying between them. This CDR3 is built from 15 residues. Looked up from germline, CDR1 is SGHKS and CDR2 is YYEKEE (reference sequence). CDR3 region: CASSSWGDSYNEQFF. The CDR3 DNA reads TGTGCCAGCAGCTCCTGGGGGGATTCTTACAATGAGCAGTTCTTC. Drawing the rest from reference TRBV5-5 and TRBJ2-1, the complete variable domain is DAGVTQSPTHLIKTRGQQVTLRCSPISGHKSVSWYQQVLGQGPQFIFQYYEKEERGRGNFPDRFSARQFPNYSSELNVNALLLGDSALYLCASSSWGDSYNEQFFGPGTRLTVL.